The rows below give T cell receptor beta chains drawn from one sample of a study of T cell responses to AZD1222 COVID-19 vaccine. The repertoire was sequenced with immunoSEQ multiplex PCR; TCRdb's copy has only in-frame clones and lacks some. The data show approximately 93,000 clones, 70% to 90% seen once. This specimen was peripheral blood, taken 28 days after the second AZD1222 dose. These receptors were taken from an adult who received the AZD1222 COVID-19 vaccine. Both conserved end residues are part of each CDR3. Each record gives: J gene, D gene, V gene, clone size, CDR3 protein, CDR3 DNA. D genes are given only for firm matches. Only part of the rows carry a size: once, few, many, or a class if the clone is expanded.

TRBJ2-7 | TRBD1 | TRBV5-1 | NA | CASSLGQGVYKQYF | TGCGCCAGCAGCTTGGGACAGGGAGTATATAAGCAGTACTTC
TRBJ2-7 | TRBD1 | TRBV12-3/TRBV12-4 | NA | CASSRTGPYEQYF | TGTGCCAGCAGTCGGACAGGCCCTTACGAGCAGTACTTC
TRBJ1-2 | NA | TRBV7-2 | NA | CASSSTTGTALYGYTF | TGTGCCAGCAGCTCAACCACAGGAACAGCTCTCTATGGCTACACCTTC
TRBJ2-7 | TRBD2 | TRBV13 | NA | CASSLVSGGATYEQYF | TGTGCCAGCAGCTTAGTAAGCGGGGGAGCAACCTACGAGCAGTACTTC
TRBJ1-1 | NA | TRBV19 | NA | CASSIGGEFLNTEAFF | TGTGCCAGTAGTATAGGTGGGGAATTCTTGAACACTGAAGCTTTCTTT
TRBJ1-2 | TRBD1 | TRBV2 | NA | CASSEVDREYYGYTF | TGTGCCAGCAGTGAAGTCGACAGGGAATATTATGGCTACACCTTC
TRBJ1-2 | NA | TRBV7-9 | NA | CASSLVYSGNGYTF | TGTGCCAGCAGCTTAGTGTATTCGGGGAATGGCTACACCTTC
TRBJ1-1 | NA | TRBV13 | NA | CASSFRGGRGDTEAFF | TGTGCCAGCAGCTTTAGGGGAGGGCGGGGAGACACTGAAGCTTTCTTT
TRBJ2-1 | NA | TRBV12-3/TRBV12-4 | NA | CASSLERYNEQFF | TGTGCCAGCAGTTTAGAAAGGTACAATGAGCAGTTCTTC
TRBJ1-6 | NA | TRBV30 | NA | CAWRTGAKSPLHF | TGTGCCTGGCGAACCGGGGCAAAATCACCCCTCCACTTT
TRBJ2-1 | NA | TRBV29-1 | NA | CSVEEGGGTYNEQFF | TGCAGCGTTGAAGAAGGAGGGGGTACCTACAATGAGCAGTTCTTC
TRBJ2-7 | TRBD2 | TRBV27 | NA | CASSPLSGGPYEQYF | TGTGCCAGCAGCCCGCTAAGCGGGGGCCCCTACGAGCAGTACTTC
TRBJ1-2 | TRBD1 | TRBV5-1 | NA | CASSSYTGVGGYTF | TGCGCCAGCAGCTCTTATACAGGGGTTGGGGGCTACACCTTC
TRBJ2-2 | NA | TRBV2 | NA | CASSVGDYDETNTGELFF | TGTGCCAGCAGTGTGGGGGATTATGACGAGACGAACACCGGGGAGCTGTTTTTT
TRBJ1-6 | TRBD1 | TRBV19 | NA | CASNDRGNSPLHF | TGTGCCAGTAACGACAGGGGGAATTCACCCCTCCACTTT
TRBJ2-7 | TRBD2 | TRBV5-1 | once | CASTSSGGSYEQYF | TGCGCCAGCACCTCTAGCGGGGGGTCCTACGAGCAGTACTTC
TRBJ1-3 | NA | TRBV7-2 | NA | CASSREELSGNTIYF | TGTGCCAGCAGTAGGGAAGAGTTGTCTGGAAACACCATATATTTT
TRBJ1-5 | TRBD1 | TRBV6-1 | NA | CASSEAPGQGAVRNQPQHF | TGTGCCAGCAGTGAAGCCCCGGGACAGGGGGCCGTTCGCAATCAGCCCCAGCATTTT
TRBJ1-6 | NA | TRBV5-1 | NA | CASSKNGQPNSPLHF | TGCGCCAGCAGCAAGAATGGACAGCCGAATTCACCCCTCCACTTT
TRBJ1-5 | NA | TRBV19 | few | CASSMWQGHSNQPQHF | TGTGCCAGTAGTATGTGGCAGGGACATAGCAATCAGCCCCAGCATTTT